This T cell receptor (beta chain) was sequenced for a study of CD4 T cells in lung cancer (dated by TCRdb to about 2019). Background for the entire study: The study screened blood T cells of NSCLC patients for responses to candidate mutation-encoded neoepitopes and isolated neoantigen-specific CD4+ T-cell clones and TCRs. The resected patients had lung adenocarcinoma or squamous cell carcinoma, were aged 60 to 69 at blood donation, and mostly were former smokers. Treatments received by the patients before blood donation included platinum chemotherapy, and some patients received nivolumab or pembrolizumab. The frequency of neoantigen-specific clonotypes in tumor resections, non-adjacent lung and cultured T-cell products was tracked by TCRB deep sequencing.

About this clone: No cognate antigen has been identified for it. No base qualities exist here, and no much larger clone lies one base off it.

PBMCs were stimulated for about 13 days with mutant 27-mer peptides plus IL21, IL7, IL15 and IL2 and were then restimulated with peptide-pulsed autologous B cells. After restimulation with peptide-pulsed B cells, live IFNgamma-secreting T cells were sorted on a FACS Aria2 by cytokine capture. Sorted cells were expanded for about 12 to 22 days at limiting dilution, about 3 or 10 cells per well, with irradiated allogeneic PBMCs, phytohemagglutinin and IL2. Peripheral blood samples or leukapheresis products were collected from the patients. Expanded lines were screened for antigen specificity by IFNgamma ELISA against autologous B cells pulsed with mutant peptides. Library method: the immunoSEQ multiplex PCR assay. DNA was isolated using Qiagen DNeasy or QIAamp micro DNA kits, and TCRB was sequenced using the Adaptive Biotechnology human TCRB sequencing kit. TCRB libraries were sequenced on an Illumina MiSeq. On the study's bioinformatics: The kit provider's software was used to analyze TCRB sequence data, and Fisher's exact test was used to test clonotype templates for tumor enrichment. Held by TCRdb, this immuneACCESS table contains in-frame sequences only and omits some clones. Under half of the omission traces to an unresolved V gene where checked; the cause of the rest is unknown. The DNA gave D and trimming, while V, J and clone size come from that table. A total of over 1,500 clones appear in this sample, about two thirds of them only once. About 5.3% of the sample lies in the top ten.

Study-wide findings and limitations: Some blood-derived responses might be explained by in vitro priming of naive T cells or cross-reactivity rather than by memory responses to the cancer. Nonspecific IFNgamma producers of unknown purity were included among IFNgamma-sorted cells, so expanded lines were found to range from monoclonal to oligoclonal.

The CDR3 starts with the cysteine, ends with the phenylalanine, and has 17 residues. Here the CDR3 DNA is all that survives: 51 bases in frame from base 1. CDR1 and CDR2, looked up from the germline V gene, are SGHNT and YENEEA. Trimming removed 4 bases from V and 1 base from J, leaving 19 bases between the germline ends. Sequences were obtained from a CD4+ T cell line or clone grown in culture. The source of this sequence is a woman in her sixties with non-small cell lung cancer. Some clones in this sample may be carry-over from other donors' samples. This chain joins TRBV11-3 to TRBJ1-1; a tentative D match to TRBD1 spans 5 bases. The DNA sequence is given as TGTGCCAGCAGCTCGGGACGCGGAAAAGAGGAGAACACTGAAGCTTTCTTT. Its translation reads: CASSSGRGKEENTEAFF.